This entry describes one T cell receptor (beta chain). Sequenced by immunoSEQ multiplex PCR; TCRdb stores in-frame clones only, minus some. The sample has approximately 81,000 clones; around 96% are singletons. This entry belongs to a study of technical replicates of blood from several donors. Trimming removed 4 bases from V and 8 bases from J, with 14 bases in between. Germline V gene lookup returns CDR1 MGHDK and CDR2 SYGVNS. CDR3 size: 14 residues. The chain combines TRBV25-1 with TRBJ1-4, with D tentatively TRBD1 (6 bases). Sample: T cells isolated from PBMCs. This receptor was obtained from a human donor in good health. The CDR3 sequence: CASSGTVKWEKLFF. The CDR3 region has the DNA TGTGCCAGCAGTGGGACAGTTAAGTGGGAAAAACTGTTTTTT.